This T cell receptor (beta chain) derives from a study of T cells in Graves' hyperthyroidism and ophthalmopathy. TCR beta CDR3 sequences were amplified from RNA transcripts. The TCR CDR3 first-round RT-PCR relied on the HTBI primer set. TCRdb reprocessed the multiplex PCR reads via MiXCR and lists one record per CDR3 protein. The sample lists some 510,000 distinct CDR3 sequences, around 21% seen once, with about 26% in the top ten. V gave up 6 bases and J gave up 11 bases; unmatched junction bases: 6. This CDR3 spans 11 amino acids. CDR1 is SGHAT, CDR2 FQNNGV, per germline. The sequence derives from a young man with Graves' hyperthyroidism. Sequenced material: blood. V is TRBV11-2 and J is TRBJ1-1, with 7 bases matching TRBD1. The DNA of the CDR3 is TGTGCCAGCAGAAAGGACAGGCCCGCTTTCTTT. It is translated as CASRKDRPAFF.